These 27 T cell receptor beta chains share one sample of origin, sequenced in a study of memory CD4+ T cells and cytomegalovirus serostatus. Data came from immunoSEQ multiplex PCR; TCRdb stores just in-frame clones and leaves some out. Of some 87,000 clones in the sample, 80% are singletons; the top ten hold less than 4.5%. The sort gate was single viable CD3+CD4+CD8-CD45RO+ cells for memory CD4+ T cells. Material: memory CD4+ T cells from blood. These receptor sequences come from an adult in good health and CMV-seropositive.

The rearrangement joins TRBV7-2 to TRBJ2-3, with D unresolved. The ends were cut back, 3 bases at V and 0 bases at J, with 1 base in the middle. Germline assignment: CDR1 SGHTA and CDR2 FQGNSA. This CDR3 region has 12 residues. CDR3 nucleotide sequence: TGTGCCAGCAGCTTCAGCACAGATACGCAGTATTTT. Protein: CASSFSTDTQYF.

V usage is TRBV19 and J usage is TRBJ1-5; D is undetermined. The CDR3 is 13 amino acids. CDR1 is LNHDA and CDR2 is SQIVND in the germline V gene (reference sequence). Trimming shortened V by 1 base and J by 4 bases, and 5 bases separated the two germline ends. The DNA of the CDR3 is TGTGCCAGTAGTATAGGAGGGAATCAGCCCCAGCATTTT. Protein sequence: CASSIGGNQPQHF.

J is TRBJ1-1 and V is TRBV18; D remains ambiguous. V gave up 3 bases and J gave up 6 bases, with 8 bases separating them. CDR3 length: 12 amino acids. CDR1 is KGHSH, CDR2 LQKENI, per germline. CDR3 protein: CASSPPEAEAFF. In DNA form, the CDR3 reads TGTGCCAGCTCACCCCCCGAAGCTGAAGCTTTCTTT. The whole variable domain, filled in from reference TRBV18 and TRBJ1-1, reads NAGVMQNPRHLVRRRGQEARLRCSPMKGHSHVYWYRQLPEEGLKFMVYLQKENIIDESGMPKERFSAEFPKEGPSILRIQQVVRGDSAAYFCASSPPEAEAFFGQGTRLTVV.

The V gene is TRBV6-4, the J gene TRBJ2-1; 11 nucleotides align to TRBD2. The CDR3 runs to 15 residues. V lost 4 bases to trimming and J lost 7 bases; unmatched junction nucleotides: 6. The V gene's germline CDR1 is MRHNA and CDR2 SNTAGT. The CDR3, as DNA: TGTGCCAGCAGTGCACTAGCGGGAGTTCGGAATGAGCAGTTCTTC. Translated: CASSALAGVRNEQFF.

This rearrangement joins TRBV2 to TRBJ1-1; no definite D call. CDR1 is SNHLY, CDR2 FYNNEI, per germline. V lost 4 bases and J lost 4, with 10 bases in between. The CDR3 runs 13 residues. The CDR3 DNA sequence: TGTGCCAGCAGTGGCGATAAGCTCACTGAAGCTTTCTTT. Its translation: CASSGDKLTEAFF.

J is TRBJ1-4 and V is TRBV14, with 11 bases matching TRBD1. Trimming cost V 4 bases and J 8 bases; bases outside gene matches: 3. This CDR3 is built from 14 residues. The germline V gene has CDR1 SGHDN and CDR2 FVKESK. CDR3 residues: CASSPRTGGEKLFF. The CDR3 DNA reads TGTGCCAGCAGCCCAAGGACAGGGGGCGAAAAACTGTTTTTT.

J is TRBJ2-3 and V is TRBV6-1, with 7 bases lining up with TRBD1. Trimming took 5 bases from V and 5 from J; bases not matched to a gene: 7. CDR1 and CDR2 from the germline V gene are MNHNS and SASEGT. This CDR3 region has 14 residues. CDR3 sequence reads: CASSLTGVGDTQYF. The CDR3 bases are TGTGCCAGCAGTTTAACAGGGGTGGGAGATACGCAGTATTTT.

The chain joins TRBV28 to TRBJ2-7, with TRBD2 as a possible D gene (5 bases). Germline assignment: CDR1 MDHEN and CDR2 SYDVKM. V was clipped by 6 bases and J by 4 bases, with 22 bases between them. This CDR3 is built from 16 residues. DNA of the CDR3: TGTGCCAGCAGCCAACTACGTGGGTTGAGGGCTTACGAGCAGTACTTC. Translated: CASSQLRGLRAYEQYF.

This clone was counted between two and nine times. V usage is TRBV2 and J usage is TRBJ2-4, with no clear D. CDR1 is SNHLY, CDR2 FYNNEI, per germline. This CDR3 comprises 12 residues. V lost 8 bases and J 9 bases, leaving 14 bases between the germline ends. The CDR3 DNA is TGTGCCAGCTCAGTTGATCCGGCCATTCAGTACTTC. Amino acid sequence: CASSVDPAIQYF.

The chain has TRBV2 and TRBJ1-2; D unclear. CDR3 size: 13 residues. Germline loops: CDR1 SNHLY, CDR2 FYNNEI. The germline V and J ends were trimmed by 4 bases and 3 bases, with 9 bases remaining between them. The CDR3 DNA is TGTGCCAGCAGTGTTGGGGTTGACTATGGCTACACCTTC. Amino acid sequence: CASSVGVDYGYTF. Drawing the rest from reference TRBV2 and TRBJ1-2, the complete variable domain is EPEVTQTPSHQVTQMGQEVILRCVPISNHLYFYWYRQILGQKVEFLVSFYNNEISEKSEIFDDQFSVERPDGSNFTLKIRSTKLEDSAMYFCASSVGVDYGYTFGSGTRLTVV.

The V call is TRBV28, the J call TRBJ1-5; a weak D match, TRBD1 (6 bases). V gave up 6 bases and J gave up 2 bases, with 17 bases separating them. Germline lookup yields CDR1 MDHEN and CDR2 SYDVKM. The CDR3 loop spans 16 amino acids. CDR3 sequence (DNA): TGTGCCAGCAGACAGGGTGGCTCGGGTGGCAATCAGCCCCAGCATTTT. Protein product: CASRQGGSGGNQPQHF.

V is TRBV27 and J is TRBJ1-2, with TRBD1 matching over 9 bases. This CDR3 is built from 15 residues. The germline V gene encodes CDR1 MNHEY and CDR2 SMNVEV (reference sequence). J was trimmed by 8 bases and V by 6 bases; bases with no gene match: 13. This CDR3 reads CASRSGTGSARGYTF. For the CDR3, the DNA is TGTGCCAGCAGGTCAGGGACAGGGTCTGCGCGGGGCTACACCTTC.

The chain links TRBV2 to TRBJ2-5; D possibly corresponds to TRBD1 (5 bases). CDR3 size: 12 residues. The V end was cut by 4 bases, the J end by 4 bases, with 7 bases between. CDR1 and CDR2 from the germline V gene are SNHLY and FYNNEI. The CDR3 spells CASSAGSETQYF. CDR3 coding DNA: TGTGCCAGCAGTGCAGGGTCAGAGACCCAGTACTTC. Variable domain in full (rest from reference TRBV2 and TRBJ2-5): EPEVTQTPSHQVTQMGQEVILRCVPISNHLYFYWYRQILGQKVEFLVSFYNNEISEKSEIFDDQFSVERPDGSNFTLKIRSTKLEDSAMYFCASSAGSETQYFGPGTRLLVL.

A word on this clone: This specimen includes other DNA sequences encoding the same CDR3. CDR3 loop: CASSTSETYEQYF. For the CDR3, the DNA is TGTGCCAGTAGCACTAGCGAAACCTACGAGCAGTACTTC. The chain joins TRBV19 to TRBJ2-7; 7 bases fit TRBD2. The CDR3 covers 13 residues. Germline V gene data show CDR1 as LNHDA and CDR2 as SQIVND (reference sequence). V lost 6 bases and J lost 2; bases outside the gene matches: 4.

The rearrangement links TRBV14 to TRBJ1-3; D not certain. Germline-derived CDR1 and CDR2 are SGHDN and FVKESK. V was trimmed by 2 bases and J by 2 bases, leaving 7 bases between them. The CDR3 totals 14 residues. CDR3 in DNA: TGTGCCAGCAGCCAACAAGGTACTGGAAACACCATATATTTT. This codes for CASSQQGTGNTIYF.

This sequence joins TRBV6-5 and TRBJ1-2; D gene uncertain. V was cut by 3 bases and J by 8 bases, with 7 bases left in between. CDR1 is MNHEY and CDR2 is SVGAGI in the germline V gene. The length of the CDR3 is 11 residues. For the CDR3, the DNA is TGTGCCAGCAGTTATGAGGGAGGCTACACCTTC. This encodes CASSYEGGYTF.

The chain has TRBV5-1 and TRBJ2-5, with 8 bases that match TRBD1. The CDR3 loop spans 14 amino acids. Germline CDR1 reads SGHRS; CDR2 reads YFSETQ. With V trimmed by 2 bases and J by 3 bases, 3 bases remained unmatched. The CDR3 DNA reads TGCGCCAGCAGCTTACAGGGACAGGAAGAGACCCAGTACTTC. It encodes CASSLQGQEETQYF.

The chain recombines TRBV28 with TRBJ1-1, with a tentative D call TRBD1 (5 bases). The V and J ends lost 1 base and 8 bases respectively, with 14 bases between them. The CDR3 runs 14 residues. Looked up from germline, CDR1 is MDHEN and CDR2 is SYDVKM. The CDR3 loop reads CASSLSRQTKEAFF. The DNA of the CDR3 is TGTGCCAGCAGTTTATCCCGACAGACTAAGGAAGCTTTCTTT.

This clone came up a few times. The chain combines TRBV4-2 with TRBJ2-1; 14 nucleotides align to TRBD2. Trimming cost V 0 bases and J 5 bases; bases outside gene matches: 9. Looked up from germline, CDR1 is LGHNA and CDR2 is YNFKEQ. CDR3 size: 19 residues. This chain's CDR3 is CASSQDMGGLAGVHNEQFF. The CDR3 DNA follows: TGTGCCAGCAGCCAAGATATGGGGGGACTAGCGGGAGTTCACAATGAGCAGTTCTTC.

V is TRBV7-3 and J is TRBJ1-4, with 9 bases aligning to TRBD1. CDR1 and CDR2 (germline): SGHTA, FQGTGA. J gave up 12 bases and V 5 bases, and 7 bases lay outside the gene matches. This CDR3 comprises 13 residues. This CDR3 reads CASSRGQGEELFF. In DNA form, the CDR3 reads TGTGCCAGCAGCCGGGGACAGGGAGAGGAACTGTTTTTT. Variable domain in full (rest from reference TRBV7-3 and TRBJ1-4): GAGVSQTPSNKVTEKGKYVELRCDPISGHTALYWYRQSLGQGPEFLIYFQGTGAADDSGLPNDRFFAVRPEGSVSTLKIQRTERGDSAVYLCASSRGQGEELFFGSGTQLSVL.

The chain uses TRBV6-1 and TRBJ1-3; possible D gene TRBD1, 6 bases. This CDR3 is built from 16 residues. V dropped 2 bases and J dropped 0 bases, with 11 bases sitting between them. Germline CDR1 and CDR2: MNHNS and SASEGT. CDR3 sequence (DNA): TGTGCCAGCAGTGAAATGACAGGACACTCTGGAAACACCATATATTTT. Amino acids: CASSEMTGHSGNTIYF.

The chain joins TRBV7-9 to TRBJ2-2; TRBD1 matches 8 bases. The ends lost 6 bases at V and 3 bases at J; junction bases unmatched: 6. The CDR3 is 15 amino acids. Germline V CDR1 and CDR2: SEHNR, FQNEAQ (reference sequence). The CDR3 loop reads CASRGQGAHTGELFF. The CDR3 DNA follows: TGTGCCAGCAGAGGTCAGGGGGCACACACCGGGGAGCTGTTTTTT. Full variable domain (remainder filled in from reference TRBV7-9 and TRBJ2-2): DTGVSQNPRHKITKRGQNVTFRCDPISEHNRLYWYRQTLGQGPEFLTYFQNEAQLEKSRLLSDRFSAERPKGSFSTLEIQRTEQGDSAMYLCASRGQGAHTGELFFGEGSRLTVL.

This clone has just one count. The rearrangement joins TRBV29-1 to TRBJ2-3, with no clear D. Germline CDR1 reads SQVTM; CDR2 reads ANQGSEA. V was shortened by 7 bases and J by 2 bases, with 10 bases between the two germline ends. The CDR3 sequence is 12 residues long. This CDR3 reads CSARTDTDTQYF. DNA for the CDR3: TGCAGCGCGAGAACAGACACAGATACGCAGTATTTT.

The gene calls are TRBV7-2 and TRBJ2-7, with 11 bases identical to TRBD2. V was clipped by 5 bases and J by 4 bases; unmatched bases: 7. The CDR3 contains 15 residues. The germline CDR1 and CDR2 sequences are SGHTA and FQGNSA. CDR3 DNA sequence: TGTGCCAGCAGCCACCCGGGACTAGCGGATTACGAGCAGTACTTC. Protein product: CASSHPGLADYEQYF.

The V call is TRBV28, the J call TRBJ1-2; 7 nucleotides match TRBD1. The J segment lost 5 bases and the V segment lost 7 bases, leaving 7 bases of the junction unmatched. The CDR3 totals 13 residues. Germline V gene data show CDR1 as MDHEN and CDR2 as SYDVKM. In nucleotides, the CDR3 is TGTGCCAGCACCCATCGACAGGGATATGGCTACACCTTC. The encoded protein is CASTHRQGYGYTF.

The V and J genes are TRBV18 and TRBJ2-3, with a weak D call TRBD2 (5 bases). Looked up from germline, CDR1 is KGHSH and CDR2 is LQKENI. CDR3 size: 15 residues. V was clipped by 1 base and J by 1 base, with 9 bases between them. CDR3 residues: CASSPRAGGTDTQYF. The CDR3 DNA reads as TGTGCCAGCTCACCACGGGCCGGGGGCACAGATACGCAGTATTTT.

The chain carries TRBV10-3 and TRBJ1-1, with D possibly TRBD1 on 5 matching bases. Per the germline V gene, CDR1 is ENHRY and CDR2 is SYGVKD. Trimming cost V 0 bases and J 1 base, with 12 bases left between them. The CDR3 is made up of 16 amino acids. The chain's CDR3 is CAISESKGRANTEAFF. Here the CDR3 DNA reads TGTGCCATCAGTGAGTCGAAGGGACGGGCGAACACTGAAGCTTTCTTT.